These 9 T cell receptor beta chains were all obtained from the same sample, sequenced in a study of blood T cells in healthy people across ages. Using a J-beta primer mix together with a sample-barcoded 5' primer, a second PCR was run for roughly 6 to 12 cycles. TCRdb called the 5' RACE reads again in MiXCR, with one record for every CDR3 protein. The data hold around 990,000 distinct CDR3 sequences, with less than 25% observed a single time. These same records also appear under a second study, on T cells of mothers and their children.

The specimen was blood. The receptors shown here come from a girl between 2 and 10 years old in good health.

In this sample, this clonotype turned up a few times. For the CDR3, the DNA is TGTGCCAGCAGTTTGGGGGGGGGATCAATTGGGGGACATACTAGATGGTCCTACAATGAGCAGTTCTTC. Its protein is CASSLGGGSIGGHTRWSYNEQFF. The V gene is TRBV12-3 or TRBV12-4, the J gene TRBJ2-1; tentative D call: TRBD2 (7 bases). V gave up 3 bases and J gave up 1 base, with 34 bases separating them. The CDR3 is 23 residues long.

V is TRBV20-1 and J is TRBJ2-7, with D perhaps TRBD1 (5 bases). The CDR3 contains 14 residues. Germline loops: CDR1 DFQATT, CDR2 SNEGSKA (reference sequence). V was cut by 0 bases and J by 4 bases, with 13 bases left in between. DNA for the CDR3: TGCAGTGCTAGAGACGGACACTTGACTTACGAGCAGTACTTC. Its protein product is CSARDGHLTYEQYF.

This clonotype was recorded only once. The genes are TRBV12-3 or TRBV12-4 and TRBJ2-1; TRBD2 matches at 14 bases. The CDR3 consists of 16 residues. V gave up 6 bases and J gave up 12 bases; unmatched junction bases: 13. CDR3 bases: TGTGCCAGCAGCCCTCAACCGGGACTAGCGGGAGTGGTGCAGTTCTTC. This gives the protein CASSPQPGLAGVVQFF.

This sequence joins TRBV7-8 and TRBJ1-6; a weak D match, TRBD1 (6 bases). Germline V gene data show CDR1 as SGHVS and CDR2 as FQNEAQ. V lost 2 bases and J 8 bases, leaving 13 bases between the germline ends. This CDR3 is 15 amino acids long. This CDR3 reads CASSLSRGWDSPLHF. CDR3 in DNA: TGTGCCAGCAGCTTAAGCAGGGGCTGGGATTCACCCCTCCACTTT.

The sample holds a few counts of this clonotype. V gene TRBV7-9 combines with J gene TRBJ2-1; tentatively, D is TRBD2 (5 bases). The germline gives CDR1 SEHNR, CDR2 FQNEAQ (reference sequence). With 11 bases removed from V and 2 bases from J, the gap between germline ends came to 7 bases. This CDR3 is built from 11 residues. In DNA form, the CDR3 reads TGTGCCCCGGGGACCTACAATGAGCAGTTCTTC. Translation gives CAPGTYNEQFF.

V usage is TRBV12-3 or TRBV12-4 and J usage is TRBJ2-5; TRBD2 aligns across 8 bases. Trimming cost V 6 bases and J 4 bases; bases outside gene matches: 13. There are 16 residues in the CDR3. CDR3 residues: CASSFELAARGETQYF. CDR3 DNA sequence: TGTGCCAGCAGCTTCGAACTAGCGGCAAGGGGAGAGACCCAGTACTTC.

The sample holds a few counts of this clonotype. This chain links TRBV4-3 with TRBJ1-4; possibly TRBD1 for D (5 bases). The CDR3 is 15 residues long. V was clipped by 4 bases and J by 8 bases, with 17 bases between them. The germline V gene encodes CDR1 LGHNA and CDR2 YSLEER. The CDR3 is CASSRNRGGEEKLFF. CDR3 in DNA: TGCGCCAGCAGCCGAAATCGGGGAGGGGAAGAAAAACTGTTTTTT.

The rearrangement links TRBV7-6 to TRBJ2-5, with TRBD1 identical over 11 bases. There are 18 residues in the CDR3. Losses at the gene ends were 4 bases for V and 4 bases for J; bases not matched to a gene: 14. The germline V gene has CDR1 SGHVS and CDR2 FNYEAQ. The CDR3 DNA reads as TGTGCCAGCAGCTACGTATCCGGGACAGGGGGATTTGGAGAGACCCAGTACTTC. Protein: CASSYVSGTGGFGETQYF.

This chain joins TRBV29-1 and TRBJ2-1; 8 bases are shared with TRBD2. The CDR3 extends over 13 amino acids. V lost 7 bases and J lost 5; bases outside the gene matches: 7. Germline V gene sequence: CDR1 SQVTM, CDR2 ANQGSEA. CDR3 in DNA: TGCAGCGACCCCGGGACTAGGGACAATGAGCAGTTCTTC. Residues: CSDPGTRDNEQFF.